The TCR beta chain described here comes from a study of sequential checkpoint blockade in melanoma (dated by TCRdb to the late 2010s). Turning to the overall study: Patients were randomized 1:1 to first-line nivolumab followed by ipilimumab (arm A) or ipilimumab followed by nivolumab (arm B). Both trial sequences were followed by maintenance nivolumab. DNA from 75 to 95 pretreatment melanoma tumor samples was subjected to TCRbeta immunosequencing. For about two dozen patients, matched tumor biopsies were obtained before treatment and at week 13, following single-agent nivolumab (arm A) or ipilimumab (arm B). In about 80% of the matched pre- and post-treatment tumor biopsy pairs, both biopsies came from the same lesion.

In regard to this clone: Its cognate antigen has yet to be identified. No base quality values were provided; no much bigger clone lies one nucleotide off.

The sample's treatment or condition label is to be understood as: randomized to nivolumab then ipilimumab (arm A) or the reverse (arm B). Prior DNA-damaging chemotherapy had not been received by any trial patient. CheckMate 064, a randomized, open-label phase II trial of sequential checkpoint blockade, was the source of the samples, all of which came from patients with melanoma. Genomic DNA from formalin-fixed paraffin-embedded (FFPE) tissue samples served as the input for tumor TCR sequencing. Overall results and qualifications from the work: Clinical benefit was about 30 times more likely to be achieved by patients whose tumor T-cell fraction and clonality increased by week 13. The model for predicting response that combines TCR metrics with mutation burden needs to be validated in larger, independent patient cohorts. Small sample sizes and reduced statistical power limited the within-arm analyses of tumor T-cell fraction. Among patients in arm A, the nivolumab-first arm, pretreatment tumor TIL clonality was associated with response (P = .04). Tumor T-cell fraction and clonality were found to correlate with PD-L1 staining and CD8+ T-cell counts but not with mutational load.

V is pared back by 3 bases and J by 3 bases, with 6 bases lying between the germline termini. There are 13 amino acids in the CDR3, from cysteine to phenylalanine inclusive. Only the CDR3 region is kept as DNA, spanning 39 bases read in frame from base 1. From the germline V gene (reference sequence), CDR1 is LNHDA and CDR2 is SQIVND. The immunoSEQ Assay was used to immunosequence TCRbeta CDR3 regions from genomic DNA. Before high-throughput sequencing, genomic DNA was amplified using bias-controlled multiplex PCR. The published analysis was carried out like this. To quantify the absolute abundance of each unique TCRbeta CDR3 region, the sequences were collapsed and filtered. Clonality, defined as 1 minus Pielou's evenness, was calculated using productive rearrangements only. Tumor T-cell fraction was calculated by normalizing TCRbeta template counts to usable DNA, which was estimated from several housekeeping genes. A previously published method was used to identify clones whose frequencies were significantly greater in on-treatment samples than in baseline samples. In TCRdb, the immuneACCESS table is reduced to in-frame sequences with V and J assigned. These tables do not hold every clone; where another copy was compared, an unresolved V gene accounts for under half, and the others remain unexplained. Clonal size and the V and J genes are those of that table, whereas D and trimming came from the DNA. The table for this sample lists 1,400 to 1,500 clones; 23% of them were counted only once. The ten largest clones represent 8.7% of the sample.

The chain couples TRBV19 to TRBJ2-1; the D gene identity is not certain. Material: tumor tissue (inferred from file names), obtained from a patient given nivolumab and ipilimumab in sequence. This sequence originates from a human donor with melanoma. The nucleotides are TGTGCCAGTAGTATCGTATTCTACAATGAGCAGTTCTTC. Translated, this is CASSIVFYNEQFF.